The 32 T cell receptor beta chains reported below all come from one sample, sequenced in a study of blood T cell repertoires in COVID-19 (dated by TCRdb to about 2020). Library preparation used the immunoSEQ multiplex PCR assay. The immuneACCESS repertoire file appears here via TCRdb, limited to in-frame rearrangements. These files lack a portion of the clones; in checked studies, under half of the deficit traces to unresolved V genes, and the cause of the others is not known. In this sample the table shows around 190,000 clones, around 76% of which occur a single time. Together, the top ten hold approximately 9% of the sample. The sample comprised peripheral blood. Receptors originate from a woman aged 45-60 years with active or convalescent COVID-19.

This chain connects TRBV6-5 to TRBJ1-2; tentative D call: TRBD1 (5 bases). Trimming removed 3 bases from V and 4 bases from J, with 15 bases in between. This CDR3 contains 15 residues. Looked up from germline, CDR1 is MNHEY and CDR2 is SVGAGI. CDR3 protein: CASSYLDSAIYGYTF. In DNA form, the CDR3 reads TGTGCCAGCAGTTATCTTGACAGTGCGATCTATGGCTACACCTTC.

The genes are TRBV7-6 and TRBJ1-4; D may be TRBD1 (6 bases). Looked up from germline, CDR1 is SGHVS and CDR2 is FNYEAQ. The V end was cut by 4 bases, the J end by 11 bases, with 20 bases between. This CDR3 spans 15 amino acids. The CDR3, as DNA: TGTGCCAGCAGCTCCACAGCTCTGCAGGGGTTGAAACTGTTTTTT. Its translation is CASSSTALQGLKLFF.

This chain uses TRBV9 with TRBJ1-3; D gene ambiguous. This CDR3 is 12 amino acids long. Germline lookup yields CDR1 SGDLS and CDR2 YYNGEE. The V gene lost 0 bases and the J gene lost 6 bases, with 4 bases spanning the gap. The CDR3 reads CASSVDQNTIYF. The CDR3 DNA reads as TGTGCCAGCAGCGTAGATCAAAACACCATATATTTT. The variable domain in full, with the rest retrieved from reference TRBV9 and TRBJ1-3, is DSGVTQTPKHLITATGQRVTLRCSPRSGDLSVYWYQQSLDQGLQFLIQYYNGEERAKGNILERFSAQQFPDLHSELNLSSLELGDSALYFCASSVDQNTIYFGEGSWLTVV.

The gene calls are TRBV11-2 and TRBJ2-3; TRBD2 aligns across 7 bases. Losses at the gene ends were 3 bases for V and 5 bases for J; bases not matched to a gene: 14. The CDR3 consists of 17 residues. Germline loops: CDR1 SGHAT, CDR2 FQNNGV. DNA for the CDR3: TGTGCCAGCAGCTTTCTTTCTAGCGGAACCCACGGAGATACGCAGTATTTT. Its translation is CASSFLSSGTHGDTQYF.

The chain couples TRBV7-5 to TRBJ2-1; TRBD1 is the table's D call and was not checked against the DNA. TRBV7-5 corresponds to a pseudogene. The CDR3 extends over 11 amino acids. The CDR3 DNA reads TGTGTCAGAAGAGGGGGCAATGAGCAGTTCTTC. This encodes CVRRGGNEQFF.

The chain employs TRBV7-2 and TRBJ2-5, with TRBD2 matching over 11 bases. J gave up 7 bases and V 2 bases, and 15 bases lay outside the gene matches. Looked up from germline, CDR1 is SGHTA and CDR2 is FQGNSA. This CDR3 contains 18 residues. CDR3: CASSLRVSVSGGAVTQYF. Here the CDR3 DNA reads TGTGCCAGCAGCTTACGTGTTTCGGTTAGCGGGGGGGCCGTGACCCAGTACTTC.

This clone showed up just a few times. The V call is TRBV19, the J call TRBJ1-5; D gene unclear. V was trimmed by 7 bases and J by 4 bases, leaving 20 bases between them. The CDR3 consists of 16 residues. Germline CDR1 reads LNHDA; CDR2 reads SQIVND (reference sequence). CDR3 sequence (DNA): TGTGCCAGTACTCCACCCCCCCCGGGAACGAATCAGCCCCAGCATTTT. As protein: CASTPPPPGTNQPQHF.

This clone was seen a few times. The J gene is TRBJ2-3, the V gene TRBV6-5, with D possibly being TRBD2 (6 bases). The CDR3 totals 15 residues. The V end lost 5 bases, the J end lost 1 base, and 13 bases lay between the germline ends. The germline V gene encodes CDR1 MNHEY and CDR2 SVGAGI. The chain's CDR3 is CASSPAGYGTDTQYF. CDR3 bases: TGTGCCAGCAGTCCAGCGGGCTACGGCACAGATACGCAGTATTTT.

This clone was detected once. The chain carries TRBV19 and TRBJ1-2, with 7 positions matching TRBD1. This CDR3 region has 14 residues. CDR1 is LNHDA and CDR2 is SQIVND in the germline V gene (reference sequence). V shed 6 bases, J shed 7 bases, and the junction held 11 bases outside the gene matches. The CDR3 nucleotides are TGTGCCAGTAGGTCTACTAGGGGGCTCGGTGGCTACACCTTC. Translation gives CASRSTRGLGGYTF.

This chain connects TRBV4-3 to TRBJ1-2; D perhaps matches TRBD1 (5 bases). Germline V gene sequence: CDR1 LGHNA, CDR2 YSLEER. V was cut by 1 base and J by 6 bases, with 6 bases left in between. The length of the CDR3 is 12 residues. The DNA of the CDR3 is TGCGCCAGCAGCCAAGGACAGCATGGCTACACCTTC. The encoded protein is CASSQGQHGYTF.

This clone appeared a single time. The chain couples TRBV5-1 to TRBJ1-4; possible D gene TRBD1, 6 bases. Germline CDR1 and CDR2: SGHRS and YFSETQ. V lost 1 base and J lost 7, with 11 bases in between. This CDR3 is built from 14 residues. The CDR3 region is CASSLQGYSEKLFF. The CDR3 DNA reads TGCGCCAGCAGCTTGCAGGGGTACAGTGAAAAACTGTTTTTT.

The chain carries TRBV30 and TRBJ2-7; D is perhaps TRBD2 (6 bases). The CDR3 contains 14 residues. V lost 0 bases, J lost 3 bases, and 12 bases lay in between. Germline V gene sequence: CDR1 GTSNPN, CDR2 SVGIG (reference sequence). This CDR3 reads CAWSVSAGFYEQYF. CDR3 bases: TGTGCCTGGAGTGTTTCTGCGGGGTTCTACGAGCAGTACTTC.

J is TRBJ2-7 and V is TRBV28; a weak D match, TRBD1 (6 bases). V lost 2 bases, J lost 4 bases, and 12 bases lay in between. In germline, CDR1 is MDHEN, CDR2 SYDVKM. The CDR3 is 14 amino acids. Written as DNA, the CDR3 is TGTGCCAGCAGTTTAGGGACATACCCTTACGAGCAGTACTTC. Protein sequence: CASSLGTYPYEQYF.

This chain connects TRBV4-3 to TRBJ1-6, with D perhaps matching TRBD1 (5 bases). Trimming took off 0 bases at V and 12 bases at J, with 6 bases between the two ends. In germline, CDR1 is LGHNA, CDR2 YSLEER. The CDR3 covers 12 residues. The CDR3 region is CASSQDGGPLHF. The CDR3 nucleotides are TGCGCCAGCAGCCAAGACGGGGGACCCCTCCACTTT.

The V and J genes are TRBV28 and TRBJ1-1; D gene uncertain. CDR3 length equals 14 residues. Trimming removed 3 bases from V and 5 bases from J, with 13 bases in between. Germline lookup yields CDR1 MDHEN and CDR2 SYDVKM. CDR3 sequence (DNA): TGTGCCAGCAGTTTGGAGGAGCGGGGAACTGAAGCTTTCTTT. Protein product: CASSLEERGTEAFF.

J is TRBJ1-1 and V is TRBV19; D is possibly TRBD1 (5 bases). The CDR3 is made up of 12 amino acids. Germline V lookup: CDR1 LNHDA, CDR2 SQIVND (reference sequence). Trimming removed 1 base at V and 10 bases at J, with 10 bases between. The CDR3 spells CASSIVAGGAFF. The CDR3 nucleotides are TGTGCCAGTAGTATAGTTGCCGGGGGAGCTTTCTTT.

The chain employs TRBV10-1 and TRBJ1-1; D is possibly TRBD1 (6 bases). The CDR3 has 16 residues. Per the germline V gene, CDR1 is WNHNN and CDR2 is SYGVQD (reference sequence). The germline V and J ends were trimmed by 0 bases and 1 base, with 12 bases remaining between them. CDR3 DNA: TGCGCCAGCAGTGAGTCAGAAGGGGGGGCGAACACTGAAGCTTTCTTT. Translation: CASSESEGGANTEAFF.

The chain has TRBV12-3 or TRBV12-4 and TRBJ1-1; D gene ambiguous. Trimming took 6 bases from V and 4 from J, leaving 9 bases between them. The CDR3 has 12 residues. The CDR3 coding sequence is TGTGCCAGCAGGAGGGAGGGCACTGAAGCTTTCTTT. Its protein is CASRREGTEAFF.

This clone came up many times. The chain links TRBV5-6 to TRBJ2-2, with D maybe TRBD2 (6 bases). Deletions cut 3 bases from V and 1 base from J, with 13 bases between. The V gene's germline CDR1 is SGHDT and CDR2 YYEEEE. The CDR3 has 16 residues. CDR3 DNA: TGTGCCAGCAGCTCCCAAACCGGGGGGAACACCGGGGAGCTGTTTTTT. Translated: CASSSQTGGNTGELFF.

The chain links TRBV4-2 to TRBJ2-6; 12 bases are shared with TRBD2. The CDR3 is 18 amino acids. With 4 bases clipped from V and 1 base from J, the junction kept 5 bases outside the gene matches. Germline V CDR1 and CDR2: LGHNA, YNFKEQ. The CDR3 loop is CASSRRLAGDSGANVLTF. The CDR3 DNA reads TGTGCCAGCAGCCGACGACTAGCGGGGGATTCTGGGGCCAACGTCCTGACTTTC.

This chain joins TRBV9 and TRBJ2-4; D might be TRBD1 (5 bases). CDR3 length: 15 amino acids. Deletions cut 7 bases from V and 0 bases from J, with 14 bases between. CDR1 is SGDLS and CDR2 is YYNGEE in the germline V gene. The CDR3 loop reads CASSRVAEAKNIQYF. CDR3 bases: TGTGCCAGCTCCAGGGTGGCGGAAGCCAAAAACATTCAGTACTTC.

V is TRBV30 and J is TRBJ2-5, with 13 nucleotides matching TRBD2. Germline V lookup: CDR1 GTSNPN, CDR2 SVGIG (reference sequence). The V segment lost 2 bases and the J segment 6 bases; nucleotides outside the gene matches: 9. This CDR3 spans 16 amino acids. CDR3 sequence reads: CAWSHELAGGGKTQYF. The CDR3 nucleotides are TGTGCCTGGAGTCACGAACTAGCGGGAGGGGGGAAGACCCAGTACTTC.

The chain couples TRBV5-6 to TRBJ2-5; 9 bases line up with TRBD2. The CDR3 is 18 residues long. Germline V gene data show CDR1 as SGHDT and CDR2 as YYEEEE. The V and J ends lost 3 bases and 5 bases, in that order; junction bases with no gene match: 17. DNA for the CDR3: TGTGCCAGCAGCTCCCTCGGAGGGGCTAGCGGGGTGTGGGAGACCCAGTACTTC. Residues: CASSSLGGASGVWETQYF.

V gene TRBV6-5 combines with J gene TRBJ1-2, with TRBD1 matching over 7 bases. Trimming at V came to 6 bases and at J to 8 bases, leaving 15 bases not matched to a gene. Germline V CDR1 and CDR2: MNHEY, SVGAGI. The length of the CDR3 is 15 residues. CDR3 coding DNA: TGTGCCAGCAGCTGGGGGACCACAGGGGCTCGGGGCTACACCTTC. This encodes CASSWGTTGARGYTF.

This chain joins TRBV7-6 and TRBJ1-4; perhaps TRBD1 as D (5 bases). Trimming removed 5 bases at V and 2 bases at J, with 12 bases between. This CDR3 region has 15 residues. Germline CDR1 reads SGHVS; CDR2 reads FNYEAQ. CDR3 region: CASSRGWMTNEKLFF. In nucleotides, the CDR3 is TGTGCCAGCAGCCGGGGGTGGATGACTAATGAAAAACTGTTTTTT.

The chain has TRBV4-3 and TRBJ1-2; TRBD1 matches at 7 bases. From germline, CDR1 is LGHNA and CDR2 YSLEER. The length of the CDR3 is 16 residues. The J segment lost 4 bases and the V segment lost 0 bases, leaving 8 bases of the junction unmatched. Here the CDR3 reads CASSQDGQGVPYGYTF. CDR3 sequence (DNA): TGCGCCAGCAGCCAAGATGGCCAGGGGGTCCCCTATGGCTACACCTTC.

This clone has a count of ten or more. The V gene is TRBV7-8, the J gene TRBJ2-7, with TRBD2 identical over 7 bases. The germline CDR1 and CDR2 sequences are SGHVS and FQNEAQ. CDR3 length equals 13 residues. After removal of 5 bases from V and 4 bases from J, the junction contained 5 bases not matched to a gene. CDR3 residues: CASSPRTSYEQYF. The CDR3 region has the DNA TGTGCCAGCAGCCCTCGGACTAGTTACGAGCAGTACTTC.

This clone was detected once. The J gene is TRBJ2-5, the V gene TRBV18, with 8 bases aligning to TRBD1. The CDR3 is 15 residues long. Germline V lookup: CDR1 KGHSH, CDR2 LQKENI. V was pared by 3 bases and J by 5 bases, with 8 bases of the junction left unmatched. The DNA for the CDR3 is TGTGCCAGCTCACCGCAGACAGGGGCCGAGGAGACCCAGTACTTC. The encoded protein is CASSPQTGAEETQYF.

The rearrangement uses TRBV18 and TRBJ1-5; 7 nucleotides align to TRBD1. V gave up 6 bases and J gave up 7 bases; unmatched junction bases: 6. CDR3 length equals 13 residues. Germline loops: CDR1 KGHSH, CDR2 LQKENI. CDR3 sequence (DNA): TGTGCCAGCTCGCCGGGACAGCACCAGCCCCAGCATTTT. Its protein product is CASSPGQHQPQHF.

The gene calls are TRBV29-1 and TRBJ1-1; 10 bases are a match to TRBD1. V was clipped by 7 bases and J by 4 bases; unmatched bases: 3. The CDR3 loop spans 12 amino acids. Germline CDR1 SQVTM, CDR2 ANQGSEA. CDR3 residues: CSGQGAGTEAFF. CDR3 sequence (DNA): TGCAGCGGACAGGGGGCGGGCACTGAAGCTTTCTTT.

The DNA for the CDR3 is TGTGCCAGCCTGTGGACTAGCGGGAGCTCCCGGGACGAGCAGTACTTC. Its protein product is CASLWTSGSSRDEQYF. The V gene is TRBV28, the J gene TRBJ2-7; 13 nucleotides agree with TRBD2. CDR3 length: 16 residues. After removal of 8 bases from V and 5 bases from J, the junction contained 12 bases not matched to a gene. CDR1 and CDR2 (germline): MDHEN, SYDVKM.

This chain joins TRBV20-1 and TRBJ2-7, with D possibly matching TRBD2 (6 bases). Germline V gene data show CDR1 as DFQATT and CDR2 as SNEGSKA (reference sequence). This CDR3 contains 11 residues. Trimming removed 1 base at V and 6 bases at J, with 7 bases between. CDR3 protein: CSARGSGEQYF. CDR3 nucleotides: TGCAGTGCTAGAGGTAGCGGCGAGCAGTACTTC.